This TCR beta chain was documented in a study of human T cells and chemical hapten exposure. Germline-derived CDR1 and CDR2 are SQVTM and ANQGSEA. The junction had 5 bases not matched to a gene; V was cut back by 5 bases and J by 2 bases. This CDR3 has 13 amino acids. Time point meaning: pre-sensitization, week 0. Documented treatment: therapeutic diphenylcyclopropenone sensitization with weekly scalp DPC. TCRdb re-derived calls from the RACE reads in MiXCR, one entry per CDR3 protein. The sample holds a few hundred thousand distinct CDR3 sequences; around 9.3% are singletons and the top ten take 2.3%.

The receptor was derived from a woman in her thirties or forties with alopecia areata. Some clones in this sample may be carry-over from other donors' samples. The sample here was whole blood, taken in connection with sensitization to the hapten diphenylcyclopropenone (DPC). The genes are TRBV29-1 and TRBJ2-7; TRBD2 matches at 8 bases. In DNA, the CDR3 is TGCAGCGTTCCCGGGACTAGTCCCTACGAGCAGTACTTC. It yields the protein CSVPGTSPYEQYF.